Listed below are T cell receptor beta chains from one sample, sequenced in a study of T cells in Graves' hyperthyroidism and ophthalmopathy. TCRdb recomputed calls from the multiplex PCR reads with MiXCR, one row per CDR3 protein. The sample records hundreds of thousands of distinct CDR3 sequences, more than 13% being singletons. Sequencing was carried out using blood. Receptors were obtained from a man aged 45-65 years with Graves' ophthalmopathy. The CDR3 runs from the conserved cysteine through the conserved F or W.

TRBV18	CASSPTWTGSTDTQYF
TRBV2	CASCSVPSTDTQYF
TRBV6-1	CASSEELVSGELFF
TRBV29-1	CSGGLRGETQYF
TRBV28	CASSLSRYGDKLSTDTQYF
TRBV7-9	CASSLGPVGLTGELFF
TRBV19	CASTPLASPSEEQFF
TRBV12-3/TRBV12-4	CASKMGTDTQYF
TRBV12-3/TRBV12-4	CACRQISRNTGELFF
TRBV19	CASSIGGASTGELFF
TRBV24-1	CATSDRRGEAFF
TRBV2	CASTQPGRRSVTDTQYF
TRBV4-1	CASSPAPTGGETQYF
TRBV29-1	CSVDGLPGQPQHF
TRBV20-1	CSARGGSLGTDTQYF
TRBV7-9	CASSLFSPPSGRASIRDQETQYF
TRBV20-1	CSAGTGATEAFF
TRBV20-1	CSAREGSASTDTQYF
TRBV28	CASRMPSGGRNYGYTF
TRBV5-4	CASTVDGARTGELFF
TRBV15	CATSREGYPSTWTGAYNEQFF
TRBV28	CASMFRLADTGELFF
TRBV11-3	CASSPTGAGDYEQYF
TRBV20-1	CSASIGTGNQPQHF
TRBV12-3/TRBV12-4	CASSRGQSTGELFF
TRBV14	CASSQEVRSGQYF
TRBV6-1	CASRPQGPRETQYF
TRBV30	CAWSAYRDRGSDGYTF
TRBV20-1	CSARVLAEVYEQYF
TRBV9	CASSLSSGTLNQETQYF
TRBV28	CASTVVNSYEQYF
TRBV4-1	CASSQEGRGGGHQPQHF
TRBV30	CAWAPGLTYEQYF
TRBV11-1	CASSVSGRSTDTQYF
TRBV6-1	CASSEVRYQETQYF
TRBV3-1	CASSQDGTAWETQYF
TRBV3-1	CASSQEGSATNEKLFF